The clone carrying this TCR beta chain was recorded at least ten times. Its antigen is undetermined. The data were obtained in a study of regulatory T cells in long-lasting Graves disease. Study background: Patients with new Graves' disease had used antithyroid drugs below 3 months. Findings and limits, study-wide: Persistent Graves' disease cases displayed lower TCR diversity than newly diagnosed ones.

Trimming pared 5 bases from V and 9 bases from J, leaving 11 bases between. Germline CDR1 is SGHAT and CDR2 is FQNNGV. CDR3 length: 12 amino acids. Researchers made TCR beta libraries by using iRepertoire HTBI primers and running Arm-PCR on CDR3 regions. TCRdb independently ran MiXCR on the multiplex PCR reads; one entry per CDR3 protein. The top ten clones hold around a quarter of a sample with about 530,000 distinct CDR3 sequences, roughly 15% of them seen once. Time point: newly diagnosed GD, antithyroid drugs for less than 3 months. PBMC-derived RNA was used for the TCR library. Graves' disease diagnoses followed American Thyroid Association guidelines. The authors drew patients from an endocrinology department in Xi'an, China. This same sample was also part of a study on T cells in Graves' hyperthyroidism and ophthalmopathy.

The V gene is TRBV11-2, the J gene TRBJ1-5; possibly TRBD1 for D (5 bases). This sequence originates from a woman aged 40 to 65 with Graves disease. The specimen comprised peripheral blood mononuclear cells (PBMCs), sampled at new diagnosis, from a patient treated with antithyroid drugs. CDR3 sequence reads: CASSRAGGPQHF. The CDR3 DNA is TGTGCCAGCAGCAGAGCGGGGGGGCCCCAGCATTTT.